A selection of T cell receptor beta chains follows, all from one sample in a study of blood T cell repertoires in COVID-19. The protocol was immunoSEQ multiplex PCR, while the TCRdb copy is restricted to in-frame clones and leaves out a portion. Of about 120,000 clones in the sample, around 81% were seen once. Sequenced input: peripheral blood. These receptors were obtained from a man younger than 45 with COVID-19, enrolled during active disease. Both conserved end residues are part of each CDR3. A D gene is named only where the DNA matches it firmly. Where a row states a size, it is once, few, many or the class of an expanded clone; other rows omit it.

CDR3nt: TGTGCCAGCACCACCCCGGGACAGGACTACGAGCAGTACTTC
CDR3aa: CASTTPGQDYEQYF
d_gene: TRBD1
v_gene: TRBV6-6
abundance: NA
j_gene: TRBJ2-7

CDR3nt: TGTGCCAGCAGTTTGGCGGTTCGGGACAGGGTTGGAAACACCATATATTTT
CDR3aa: CASSLAVRDRVGNTIYF
d_gene: TRBD1
v_gene: TRBV28
abundance: few
j_gene: TRBJ1-3

CDR3nt: TGTGCCAGCAGGACTAGCGACCTGGCGCAGTATTTT
CDR3aa: CASRTSDLAQYF
d_gene: TRBD2
v_gene: TRBV12-3/TRBV12-4
abundance: few
j_gene: TRBJ2-3

CDR3nt: TGTGCCAGCAGCCTACAGCAGCGGACTGAAGCTTTCTTT
CDR3aa: CASSLQQRTEAFF
d_gene: NA
v_gene: TRBV11-2
abundance: NA
j_gene: TRBJ1-1

CDR3nt: TGTGCCAGCAGCTTAGGACAGAGCTCCTACAATGAGCAGTTCTTC
CDR3aa: CASSLGQSSYNEQFF
d_gene: NA
v_gene: TRBV11-2
abundance: NA
j_gene: TRBJ2-1

CDR3nt: TGTGCCAGCAGCACCTACGGGGGTTATGGAAACACCATATATTTT
CDR3aa: CASSTYGGYGNTIYF
d_gene: NA
v_gene: TRBV11-2
abundance: once
j_gene: TRBJ1-3

CDR3nt: TGTGCCAGCAGCTTCTCTCCGGGGGGTGAAGCTTTCTTT
CDR3aa: CASSFSPGGEAFF
d_gene: NA
v_gene: TRBV5-6
abundance: NA
j_gene: TRBJ1-1

CDR3nt: TGCGCCAGCAGCCAAGGCATCACTAACACTGAAGCTTTCTTT
CDR3aa: CASSQGITNTEAFF
d_gene: NA
v_gene: TRBV4-1
abundance: NA
j_gene: TRBJ1-1

CDR3nt: TGTGCCAGCAGTTTAGGACAGGGGCAGAACGAGCAGTACTTC
CDR3aa: CASSLGQGQNEQYF
d_gene: TRBD1
v_gene: TRBV27
abundance: NA
j_gene: TRBJ2-7

CDR3nt: TGTGCCTCCGGGGGGCCCTATGGCTACACCTTC
CDR3aa: CASGGPYGYTF
d_gene: NA
v_gene: TRBV19
abundance: NA
j_gene: TRBJ1-2

CDR3nt: TGTGCCAGCACTCCCGCTAGCGGGAACAAGCAGTTCTTC
CDR3aa: CASTPASGNKQFF
d_gene: TRBD2
v_gene: TRBV2
abundance: NA
j_gene: TRBJ2-1

CDR3nt: TGTGCCATCAGTGAGTCCGGGGGACACAATGAGCAGTTCTTC
CDR3aa: CAISESGGHNEQFF
d_gene: NA
v_gene: TRBV10-3
abundance: NA
j_gene: TRBJ2-1

CDR3nt: TGTGCCAGCAGCCAAGGGGGCGAGGTAGCGGGGAATGAGCAGTTCTTC
CDR3aa: CASSQGGEVAGNEQFF
d_gene: TRBD2
v_gene: TRBV4-2
abundance: NA
j_gene: TRBJ2-1

CDR3nt: TGTGCCAGCAGAAAGGGGGCGCGGAACACTGAAGCTTTCTTT
CDR3aa: CASRKGARNTEAFF
d_gene: TRBD1
v_gene: TRBV6-4
abundance: NA
j_gene: TRBJ1-1

CDR3nt: TGTGCCTGGAGGAGGGGGATTAACACCGGGGAGCTGTTTTTT
CDR3aa: CAWRRGINTGELFF
d_gene: NA
v_gene: TRBV30
abundance: once
j_gene: TRBJ2-2

CDR3nt: TGCAGTGCTACTAGCGGGGATGCCCAGTACTTC
CDR3aa: CSATSGDAQYF
d_gene: TRBD2
v_gene: TRBV20-1
abundance: NA
j_gene: TRBJ2-5

CDR3nt: TGTGCCAGTAGTATAAGCCAGGGGATGGCCAATCAGCCCCAGCATTTT
CDR3aa: CASSISQGMANQPQHF
d_gene: NA
v_gene: TRBV19
abundance: NA
j_gene: TRBJ1-5

CDR3nt: TGTGCCAGCTCCAGATCTGAGACCCAGTACTTC
CDR3aa: CASSRSETQYF
d_gene: NA
v_gene: TRBV18
abundance: once
j_gene: TRBJ2-5

CDR3nt: TGTGCCAGCAGTTTTGGCGGGAGGGCCTACAATGAGCAGTTCTTC
CDR3aa: CASSFGGRAYNEQFF
d_gene: TRBD2
v_gene: TRBV28
abundance: NA
j_gene: TRBJ2-1

CDR3nt: TGCAGCGGGAACGGAGCCCAAGAGACCCAGTACTTC
CDR3aa: CSGNGAQETQYF
d_gene: NA
v_gene: TRBV29-1
abundance: NA
j_gene: TRBJ2-5

CDR3nt: TGTGCCACCAGCAGAGGACAGGGTGCACCCCTCCACTTT
CDR3aa: CATSRGQGAPLHF
d_gene: TRBD1
v_gene: TRBV15
abundance: NA
j_gene: TRBJ1-6

CDR3nt: TGTGCCAGCAGCTTACGGGGGGCCGAGAGGGCCATAAACTATGGCTACACCTTC
CDR3aa: CASSLRGAERAINYGYTF
d_gene: NA
v_gene: TRBV7-9
abundance: NA
j_gene: TRBJ1-2

CDR3nt: TGTGCCAGCAGTGACAGGAGCTACGAGCAGTACTTC
CDR3aa: CASSDRSYEQYF
d_gene: NA
v_gene: TRBV5-6
abundance: NA
j_gene: TRBJ2-7

CDR3nt: TGTGCCAGCAGTGTTCTCGGGGGGGCTTACGAGCAGTACTTC
CDR3aa: CASSVLGGAYEQYF
d_gene: TRBD2
v_gene: TRBV27
abundance: NA
j_gene: TRBJ2-7